The TCR beta chain under discussion was sequenced for a study of read filtering for tumor transcriptome and immune sequencing. Overall study: By R-ISS, stages I, II and III held around 8, 16 and 7 patients. After DNase treatment, RNA was made into whole-transcriptome libraries.

This CDR3 spans 14 amino acids. V dropped 5 bases and J dropped 2; count of bases not matched to a gene: 5. Per germline, CDR1 SGHTA and CDR2 FQGTGA. From approximately 430 ng of RNA, a library with molecular barcoded alpha/delta and beta/gamma adaptors was made. TCRdb called the reads again in MiXCR, with one record for every CDR3 protein. This table has 39,000 or so distinct CDR3 sequences, around 15% appearing once. This clonotype was observed at least ten times. The chain joins TRBV7-3 to TRBJ1-2, with 7 bases lining up with TRBD1. Sequences were obtained from a population of CD138-negative cells sorted from bone marrow. The sequence came from a donor at least 40 years old with multiple myeloma. CDR3 sequence reads: CASSPQGGNYGYTF. The DNA of the CDR3 is TGTGCCAGCAGCCCCCAGGGGGGGAACTATGGCTACACCTTC.